This T cell receptor (beta chain) came from a study of identical twins. Overall study findings and caveats: Insertion counts were lower in abundant cord blood beta clonotypes, a trend that memory repertoires did not show. These conclusions were based on statistical analysis (cross-sectional, not following the same donors).

As regards this clonotype: What it binds is not known.

This CDR3 spans 15 amino acids. Germline CDR1 SGHTA, CDR2 FQGNSA. V lost 3 bases and J 2 bases, leaving 11 bases between the germline ends. cDNA carried unique molecular identifiers, and a universal primer site was added by template switching. MiXCR, run by TCRdb on the 5' RACE reads, gives a single entry per CDR3 protein. The sample lists roughly 150,000 distinct CDR3 sequences, around 3.5% occurring once. The TCR originated in a young man in good health. What was sequenced was memory T cells sorted from blood. This chain uses TRBV7-2 with TRBJ1-5; tentative D call: TRBD1 (5 bases). The CDR3 sequence is CASSFVGEGNQPQHF. CDR3 DNA sequence: TGTGCCAGCAGCTTCGTGGGGGAAGGCAATCAGCCCCAGCATTTT.